This T cell receptor beta chain was captured in a study of T cell clonality in common variable immunodeficiency. The study's findings and limits: CVID subjects shared fewer TCRbeta clones than healthy controls did. TCRbeta clonality was increased in CVID versus healthy controls. In common variable immunodeficiency, TCR beta chains reportedly carried fewer deletions and N-nucleotide insertions.

TCRdb's table, derived via immunoSEQ multiplex PCR, lists solely in-frame clones and lacks some. The sample includes some 7,100 clones, none of them occurring once. This CDR3 region has 13 residues. Trimming took off 5 bases at V and 1 base at J, with 8 bases between the two ends. Germline assignment: CDR1 KGHSH and CDR2 LQKENI. Concerning this clone itself: Its antigen is as yet unknown. Read data end 3 residues before the CDR3 end; the end is taken from the germline J gene.

The sequencing input was peripheral blood mononuclear cells. The V gene is TRBV18, the J gene TRBJ1-1; D ambiguous. This receptor was obtained from a human donor with common variable immunodeficiency. The chain's CDR3 is CASSGPQNTEAFF. The DNA read from the CDR3 is TGTGCCAGCTCAGGTCCACAGAACACTGAA.